The rows below give T cell receptor beta chains drawn from one sample of a study of T cell responses to AZD1222 COVID-19 vaccine. The protocol was immunoSEQ multiplex PCR, while the TCRdb copy is restricted to in-frame clones and leaves out a portion. The sample includes around 110,000 clones, 75% to 90% seen only once; the top ten take 3% to 4%. Sequences were derived from peripheral blood, sampled on day 0 of MenACWY control vaccination. Receptors were obtained from an adult in good health. CDR3s leave out the opening cysteine and the closing phenylalanine or tryptophan. The order of the fields is CDR3 protein, V gene, J gene, clone size. A row's size may be missing; if present it is once, few, many or a size class.

CDR3aa: ASEVGESGVRQY
v_gene: TRBV6-5
j_gene: TRBJ2-7
abundance: NA

CDR3aa: ASSHRGFGTEAF
v_gene: TRBV6-2/TRBV6-3
j_gene: TRBJ1-1
abundance: NA

CDR3aa: ASSERGGGYEQY
v_gene: TRBV6-1
j_gene: TRBJ2-7
abundance: NA

CDR3aa: AWSVMSLVGPGDTEAF
v_gene: TRBV30
j_gene: TRBJ1-1
abundance: NA

CDR3aa: ASSLTGYYYEQY
v_gene: TRBV27
j_gene: TRBJ2-7
abundance: NA

CDR3aa: ASSTDRVRGYT
v_gene: TRBV19
j_gene: TRBJ1-2
abundance: NA

CDR3aa: ASSQQPGATDTQY
v_gene: TRBV14
j_gene: TRBJ2-3
abundance: NA

CDR3aa: ASSPTGLPATQY
v_gene: TRBV7-8
j_gene: TRBJ2-3
abundance: NA

CDR3aa: ASRAQGTGNTIY
v_gene: TRBV2
j_gene: TRBJ1-3
abundance: NA

CDR3aa: ASSLGGGAGYEQY
v_gene: TRBV28
j_gene: TRBJ2-7
abundance: NA

CDR3aa: ASSPSGAGGGNTIY
v_gene: TRBV7-6
j_gene: TRBJ1-3
abundance: NA

CDR3aa: ASSSGSLAGGRDEQY
v_gene: TRBV7-2
j_gene: TRBJ2-7
abundance: NA

CDR3aa: ASSQEGGLSYEQY
v_gene: TRBV2
j_gene: TRBJ2-7
abundance: NA

CDR3aa: ASSQLDSSGTQY
v_gene: TRBV28
j_gene: TRBJ2-5
abundance: NA

CDR3aa: ASSLTGAGSEKLF
v_gene: TRBV4-3
j_gene: TRBJ1-4
abundance: NA

CDR3aa: ASSKVGSQYEQY
v_gene: TRBV21-1
j_gene: TRBJ2-7
abundance: NA

CDR3aa: ASRTTRGQQNTEAF
v_gene: TRBV28
j_gene: TRBJ1-1
abundance: few

CDR3aa: ASSAGLAGEGELF
v_gene: TRBV9
j_gene: TRBJ2-2
abundance: NA

CDR3aa: ASSLIRDEDGYT
v_gene: TRBV5-4
j_gene: TRBJ1-2
abundance: few

CDR3aa: ASSGRTISGANVLT
v_gene: TRBV6-1
j_gene: TRBJ2-6
abundance: NA